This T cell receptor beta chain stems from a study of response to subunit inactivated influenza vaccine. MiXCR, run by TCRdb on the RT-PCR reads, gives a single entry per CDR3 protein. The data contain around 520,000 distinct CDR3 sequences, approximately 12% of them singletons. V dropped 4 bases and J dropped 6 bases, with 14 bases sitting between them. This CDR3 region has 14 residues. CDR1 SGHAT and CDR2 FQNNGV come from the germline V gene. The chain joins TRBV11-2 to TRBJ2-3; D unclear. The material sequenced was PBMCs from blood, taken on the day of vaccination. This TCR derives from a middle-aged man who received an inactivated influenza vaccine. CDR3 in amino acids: CASSSQGPSDTQYF. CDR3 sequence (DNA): TGTGCCAGCAGCTCCCAAGGTCCCTCGGATACGCAGTATTTT.